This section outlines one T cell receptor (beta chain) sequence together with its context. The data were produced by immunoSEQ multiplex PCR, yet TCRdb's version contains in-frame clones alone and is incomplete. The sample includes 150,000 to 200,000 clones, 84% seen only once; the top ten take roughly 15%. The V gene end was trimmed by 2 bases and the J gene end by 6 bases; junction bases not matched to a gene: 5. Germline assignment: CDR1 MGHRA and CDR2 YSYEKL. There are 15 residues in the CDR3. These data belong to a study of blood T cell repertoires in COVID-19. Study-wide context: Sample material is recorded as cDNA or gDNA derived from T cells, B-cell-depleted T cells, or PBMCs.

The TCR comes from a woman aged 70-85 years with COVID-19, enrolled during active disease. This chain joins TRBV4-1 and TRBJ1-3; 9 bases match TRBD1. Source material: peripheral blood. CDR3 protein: CASSQFRTGENTIYF. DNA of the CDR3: TGCGCCAGCAGCCAATTCCGGACAGGGGAAAACACCATATATTTT.